These 30 T cell receptor beta chains were all obtained from the same sample, sequenced in a study of blood T cell repertoires in COVID-19. Clones were read by immunoSEQ multiplex PCR, and TCRdb kept only the in-frame ones, dropping some. Here the sample spans 300,000 to 350,000 clones, around 92% being singletons. The sequencing sample was made of PBMCs or T cells enriched from blood (not recorded which). Every receptor here comes from a woman under 40 who had recovered from COVID-19.

V is TRBV27 and J is TRBJ1-2; 8 positions match TRBD1. The CDR3 is 14 residues long. V shed 5 bases, J shed 5 bases, and the junction held 7 bases outside the gene matches. Per germline, CDR1 MNHEY and CDR2 SMNVEV (reference sequence). This chain's CDR3 is CASSPQGAKYGYTF. DNA of the CDR3: TGTGCCAGCAGTCCCCAGGGGGCAAAATATGGCTACACCTTC.

The chain joins TRBV27 to TRBJ2-7, with TRBD1 matching over 7 bases. Trimming removed 5 bases from V and 0 bases from J; junction bases left unmatched: 10. CDR3 length: 16 residues. CDR1 and CDR2 from the germline V gene are MNHEY and SMNVEV (reference sequence). The CDR3 nucleotides are TGTGCCAGCAGTCCCTCGGGACAGATACCCTCCTACGAGCAGTACTTC. Translated: CASSPSGQIPSYEQYF.

This rearrangement joins TRBV14 to TRBJ2-3; 9 nucleotides align to TRBD2. The trim removed 4 bases at V and 1 base at J, leaving 12 bases unmatched. In germline, CDR1 is SGHDN, CDR2 FVKESK. The CDR3 contains 18 residues. The CDR3: CASSPIAGATLGTDTQYF. DNA of the CDR3: TGTGCCAGCAGCCCGATAGCGGGAGCCACCCTTGGCACAGATACGCAGTATTTT. Full variable domain (remainder filled in from reference TRBV14 and TRBJ2-3): EAGVTQFPSHSVIEKGQTVTLRCDPISGHDNLYWYRRVMGKEIKFLLHFVKESKQDESGMPNNRFLAERTGGTYSTLKVQPAELEDSGVYFCASSPIAGATLGTDTQYFGPGTRLTVL.

This clone was counted once. This chain links TRBV28 with TRBJ1-6; 7 nucleotides match TRBD1. Germline V lookup: CDR1 MDHEN, CDR2 SYDVKM. This CDR3 is built from 18 residues. Losses at the gene ends were 3 bases for V and 7 bases for J; bases not matched to a gene: 15. DNA for the CDR3: TGTGCCAGCAGTTTTCCGATCTTCAGACAGGGTGGCAATTCACCCCTCCACTTT. Translating gives CASSFPIFRQGGNSPLHF.

V and J are TRBV5-1 and TRBJ1-4, with 7 bases that match TRBD1. This CDR3 spans 16 amino acids. The V segment lost 0 bases and the J segment 0 bases; nucleotides outside the gene matches: 2. Germline V gives CDR1 SGHRS, CDR2 YFSETQ. The CDR3 protein is CASSLVQGSTNEKLFF. CDR3 DNA sequence: TGCGCCAGCAGCTTGGTACAGGGGTCAACTAATGAAAAACTGTTTTTT. Full variable domain (remainder filled in from reference TRBV5-1 and TRBJ1-4): KAGVTQTPRYLIKTRGQQVTLSCSPISGHRSVSWYQQTPGQGLQFLFEYFSETQRNKGNFPGRFSGRQFSNSRSEMNVSTLELGDSALYLCASSLVQGSTNEKLFFGSGTQLSVL.

The chain links TRBV12-3 or TRBV12-4 to TRBJ2-5; unclear D gene. V shed 6 bases and J shed 5 bases, with 10 bases lying between them. This CDR3 contains 12 residues. Here the CDR3 DNA reads TGTGCCAGCAGCGAGGTTAGGGAGACCCAGTACTTC. Its protein is CASSEVRETQYF.

CDR3 DNA sequence: TGTGCCAGCAGTTCAGGGTTGGAGCCCCAGCATTTT. This gives the protein CASSSGLEPQHF. The chain links TRBV6-6 to TRBJ1-5; D is perhaps TRBD1 (5 bases). Trimming stripped 4 bases from V and 8 bases from J, with 9 bases between. Germline V gives CDR1 MNHNY, CDR2 SVGAGI (reference sequence). CDR3 length: 12 residues.

The chain carries TRBV4-2 and TRBJ1-5; TRBD1 agrees at 8 bases. CDR3 length: 14 residues. V trimming: 1 base; J trimming: 6 bases; junction bases outside the gene matches: 2. Germline values: CDR1 LGHNA, CDR2 YNFKEQ. This chain's CDR3 is CASSQAGGGQPQHF. The CDR3 region has the DNA TGTGCCAGCAGCCAAGCAGGGGGCGGTCAGCCCCAGCATTTT.

The J gene is TRBJ1-6, the V gene TRBV2; 7 nucleotides align to TRBD1. Germline loops: CDR1 SNHLY, CDR2 FYNNEI. CDR3 size: 19 residues. With V trimmed by 6 bases and J by 9 bases, 23 bases remained unmatched. CDR3: CASRDPGQRELFGLSPLHF. The CDR3 DNA reads as TGTGCCAGCAGGGATCCGGGACAGAGGGAGTTATTCGGCCTTTCACCCCTCCACTTT.

The rearrangement links TRBV6-5 to TRBJ1-2; D possibly corresponds to TRBD1 (5 bases). Trimming took 2 bases from V and 8 from J, leaving 12 bases between them. The CDR3 loop spans 13 amino acids. The V gene's germline CDR1 is MNHEY and CDR2 SVGAGI. The DNA of the CDR3 is TGTGCCAGCAGTTACATGGGGGGAGACGGCTACACCTTC. It encodes CASSYMGGDGYTF.

The J gene is TRBJ1-2, the V gene TRBV7-9; TRBD1 is a possible D gene (6 bases). This CDR3 is 15 amino acids long. Germline V gives CDR1 SEHNR, CDR2 FQNEAQ (reference sequence). The germline V and J ends were trimmed by 4 bases and 7 bases, with 19 bases remaining between them. The DNA of the CDR3 is TGTGCCAGCAGCTCCCCCTTCGGGGGGCGGGGTGGCTACACCTTC. This translates into CASSSPFGGRGGYTF.

This chain links TRBV19 with TRBJ1-6; D possibly corresponds to TRBD1 (5 bases). The germline V gene has CDR1 LNHDA and CDR2 SQIVND (reference sequence). The CDR3 extends over 13 amino acids. Trimming took 3 bases from V and 16 from J, leaving 16 bases between them. CDR3 sequence reads: CASSIGPAGYLHF. CDR3 in DNA: TGTGCCAGTAGTATTGGTCCTGCAGGGTATCTCCACTTT.

This clone was picked up one time. This chain uses TRBV6-5 with TRBJ1-4, with 7 bases matching TRBD1. CDR3 length: 15 amino acids. The V gene end was trimmed by 2 bases and the J gene end by 8 bases; junction bases not matched to a gene: 8. The germline V gene has CDR1 MNHEY and CDR2 SVGAGI. CDR3 nucleotide sequence: TGTGCCAGCAGTTACGCCGGGACAGTGAGGGAAAAACTGTTTTTT. Amino acid sequence: CASSYAGTVREKLFF.

The V gene is TRBV4-1, the J gene TRBJ1-6; tentative D call: TRBD1 (5 bases). The CDR3 extends over 16 amino acids. Germline assignment: CDR1 MGHRA and CDR2 YSYEKL. V shed 2 bases and J shed 0 bases, with 8 bases lying between them. The CDR3 loop is CASSQIRGSYNSPLHF. CDR3 DNA: TGCGCCAGCAGCCAAATAAGGGGCTCCTATAATTCACCCCTCCACTTT.

The chain has TRBV7-2 and TRBJ2-2; D is unclear. Trimming left V 5 bases short and J 6 bases short, with 16 bases between. In germline, CDR1 is SGHTA, CDR2 FQGNSA. The CDR3 length is 15 residues. The DNA of the CDR3 is TGTGCCAGCAGCGCTCGAGTTCTTCTCGCCGGGGAGCTGTTTTTT. Translating gives CASSARVLLAGELFF. Full variable domain (rest looked up from reference TRBV7-2 and TRBJ2-2): GAGVSQSPSNKVTEKGKDVELRCDPISGHTALYWYRQSLGQGLEFLIYFQGNSAPDKSGLPSDRFSAERTGGSVSTLTIQRTQQEDSAVYLCASSARVLLAGELFFGEGSRLTVL.

The J gene is TRBJ2-3, the V gene TRBV2, with 8 bases aligning to TRBD1. J lost 4 bases, V lost 8 bases, and 11 bases had no gene match. The CDR3 covers 15 residues. In germline, CDR1 is SNHLY, CDR2 FYNNEI. CDR3 protein: CASHFNPGGADTQYF. The CDR3 DNA sequence: TGTGCCAGCCATTTCAATCCAGGGGGCGCAGATACGCAGTATTTT.

The gene calls are TRBV6-2 or TRBV6-3 and TRBJ2-7; TRBD2 matches 7 bases. V lost 5 bases and J lost 1; bases outside the gene matches: 11. Germline CDR1 reads MNHEY; CDR2 reads SVGEGT. The CDR3 has 16 residues. CDR3 protein: CASSGRDYLGSYEQYF. The CDR3, as DNA: TGTGCCAGCAGTGGCCGGGACTACCTAGGGTCCTACGAGCAGTACTTC.

J is TRBJ2-5 and V is TRBV12-5, with D maybe TRBD2 (6 bases). V was trimmed by 5 bases and J by 2 bases, leaving 15 bases between them. Germline lookup yields CDR1 LGHNT and CDR2 FRNRAP. The CDR3 totals 15 residues. The CDR3 here is CASGDHAEGQETQYF. The CDR3 DNA reads as TGTGCTAGTGGTGACCACGCGGAGGGGCAAGAGACCCAGTACTTC.

The rearrangement uses TRBV25-1 and TRBJ2-7; 9 positions agree with TRBD2. The CDR3 length is 17 residues. The V segment lost 0 bases and the J segment 7 bases; nucleotides outside the gene matches: 13. The germline CDR1 and CDR2 sequences are MGHDK and SYGVNS. This CDR3 reads CASSEYGSGRPPREQYF. Written as DNA, the CDR3 is TGTGCCAGCAGTGAATATGGTAGCGGGAGACCGCCGCGGGAGCAGTACTTC.

The V call is TRBV4-2, the J call TRBJ1-1; 8 bases match TRBD1. There are 17 residues in the CDR3. The germline gives CDR1 LGHNA, CDR2 YNFKEQ. V shed 0 bases and J 1 base; nucleotides not matched to a gene: 7. CDR3 sequence: CASSQDLQGAGNTEAFF. DNA for the CDR3: TGTGCCAGCAGCCAAGATCTGCAGGGGGCGGGGAACACTGAAGCTTTCTTT.

A single count supports this clone. The CDR3: CASSRTSGRETQYF. The CDR3 nucleotides are TGTGCCAGCAGCCGGACTAGCGGACGGGAGACCCAGTACTTC. This sequence joins TRBV6-5 and TRBJ2-5, with TRBD2 matching over 10 bases. Trimming took 6 bases from V and 5 from J; bases not matched to a gene: 6. CDR3 length: 14 amino acids. Looked up from germline, CDR1 is MNHEY and CDR2 is SVGAGI.

V gene TRBV15 combines with J gene TRBJ2-7, with D possibly matching TRBD2 (6 bases). Trimming removed 0 bases from V and 3 bases from J, with 12 bases in between. Germline V CDR1 and CDR2: LNHNV, YYDKDF (reference sequence). The CDR3 sequence is 15 residues long. The CDR3 region is CATSRERDPYYEQYF. The CDR3 DNA sequence: TGTGCCACCAGCAGAGAGCGGGACCCATACTACGAGCAGTACTTC.

The chain links TRBV4-2 to TRBJ2-1; 8 bases match TRBD1. The V segment lost 2 bases and the J segment 2 bases; nucleotides outside the gene matches: 2. The V gene's germline CDR1 is LGHNA and CDR2 YNFKEQ. CDR3 length: 15 residues. CDR3 in amino acids: CASSQSGGAYNEQFF. CDR3 nucleotides: TGTGCCAGCAGCCAATCAGGGGGCGCCTACAATGAGCAGTTCTTC.

The CDR3 nucleotides are TGTGCCAGCAGTGAGCGCATTTTCTACGAGCAGTACTTC. Translated: CASSERIFYEQYF. This chain links TRBV2 with TRBJ2-7; D is unresolved. The CDR3 length is 13 residues. The V gene's germline CDR1 is SNHLY and CDR2 FYNNEI. V was cut by 3 bases and J by 3 bases, with 9 bases left in between. The complete variable domain, with remaining parts taken from reference TRBV2 and TRBJ2-7, reads EPEVTQTPSHQVTQMGQEVILRCVPISNHLYFYWYRQILGQKVEFLVSFYNNEISEKSEIFDDQFSVERPDGSNFTLKIRSTKLEDSAMYFCASSERIFYEQYFGPGTRLTVT.

The chain joins TRBV19 to TRBJ1-5; D perhaps matches TRBD1 (5 bases). Germline V lookup: CDR1 LNHDA, CDR2 SQIVND (reference sequence). The ends were cut back, 7 bases at V and 6 bases at J, with 22 bases in the middle. CDR3 length equals 16 residues. CDR3 bases: TGTGCCAGTAAGACGGGTCTCCAGGGCCGCGGTCAGCCCCAGCATTTT. This encodes CASKTGLQGRGQPQHF. Looking up the rest from reference TRBV19 and TRBJ1-5 gives the full variable domain: DGGITQSPKYLFRKEGQNVTLSCEQNLNHDAMYWYRQDPGQGLRLIYYSQIVNDFQKGDIAEGYSVSREKKESFPLTVTSAQKNPTAFYLCASKTGLQGRGQPQHFGDGTRLSIL.

The rearrangement joins TRBV5-1 to TRBJ2-2, with D uncertain. The CDR3 runs to 16 residues. CDR1 is SGHRS and CDR2 is YFSETQ in the germline V gene. V was cut by 2 bases and J by 1 base, with 12 bases left in between. CDR3 amino acids: CASSFGGQENTGELFF. The CDR3 region has the DNA TGCGCCAGCAGCTTTGGTGGGCAGGAGAACACCGGGGAGCTGTTTTTT. Based on the CDR3 plus reference TRBV5-1 and TRBJ2-2, the full variable domain is KAGVTQTPRYLIKTRGQQVTLSCSPISGHRSVSWYQQTPGQGLQFLFEYFSETQRNKGNFPGRFSGRQFSNSRSEMNVSTLELGDSALYLCASSFGGQENTGELFFGEGSRLTVL.

The chain has TRBV19 and TRBJ2-7; TRBD2 agrees at 8 bases. The trim removed 5 bases at V and 7 bases at J, leaving 10 bases unmatched. Germline CDR1 reads LNHDA; CDR2 reads SQIVND (reference sequence). This CDR3 has 14 amino acids. CDR3 DNA sequence: TGTGCCAGTAGTGGTTTCGCGGGAGGCAGAGAGCAGTACTTC. Amino acids: CASSGFAGGREQYF. The full variable domain, rest sourced from reference TRBV19 and TRBJ2-7, is DGGITQSPKYLFRKEGQNVTLSCEQNLNHDAMYWYRQDPGQGLRLIYYSQIVNDFQKGDIAEGYSVSREKKESFPLTVTSAQKNPTAFYLCASSGFAGGREQYFGPGTRLTVT.

The chain joins TRBV7-3 to TRBJ2-1, with 8 bases fitting TRBD1. J was trimmed by 9 bases and V by 4 bases; bases with no gene match: 11. The CDR3 is made up of 15 amino acids. Germline loops: CDR1 SGHTA, CDR2 FQGTGA. The CDR3 DNA is TGTGCCAGCAGCTACCTGGACAGGGTTAATGGTGAGCAGTTCTTC. Its protein is CASSYLDRVNGEQFF.

This clone was counted a single time. The sample contains more than one DNA sequence encoding this CDR3. The chain links TRBV13 to TRBJ1-2; 9 positions agree with TRBD1. The germline V gene encodes CDR1 PRHDT and CDR2 FYEKMQ (reference sequence). The V gene end was trimmed by 5 bases and the J gene end by 4 bases; junction bases not matched to a gene: 5. The CDR3 has 14 amino acids. This CDR3 reads CASSHGQGPYGYTF. DNA of the CDR3: TGTGCCAGCAGCCATGGACAGGGGCCCTATGGCTACACCTTC.

The chain is built from TRBV19 and TRBJ2-7; no reliable D call. Germline V gene sequence: CDR1 LNHDA, CDR2 SQIVND (reference sequence). The CDR3 runs to 13 residues. Trimming stripped 9 bases from V and 6 bases from J, with 18 bases between. The chain's CDR3 is CASGEENLREQYF. CDR3 bases: TGTGCCAGCGGCGAGGAAAACCTACGCGAGCAGTACTTC.